The entry that follows covers one T cell receptor (beta chain) sequence. Its specificity is unknown. These data are taken from a study of T cell responses to AZD1222 COVID-19 vaccine. Study results and caveats: After two AZD1222 doses, spike-specific TCR breadth and depth rose versus day 0.

The repertoire was sequenced with immunoSEQ multiplex PCR; TCRdb's copy has only in-frame clones and lacks some. The sample consists of under 150,000 clones, about 92% of them appearing once. After removal of 7 bases from V and 5 bases from J, the junction contained 9 bases not matched to a gene. The CDR3 is made up of 14 amino acids. In germline, CDR1 is MGHDK, CDR2 SYGVNS. The chain couples TRBV25-1 to TRBJ1-1; 8 nucleotides match TRBD1. The receptor was isolated from an adult in good health. Specimen: peripheral blood, collected on day 0 of AZD1222 vaccination. The CDR3 nucleotides read TGTGCCAGCACCCAGACAGGGGACCTAACTGAAGCTTTCTTT. As protein: CASTQTGDLTEAFF.